One sample yielded the 8 T cell receptor beta chains listed below, sequenced in a study of cytomegalovirus exposure and HLA in healthy donors. The PCR ran on 60 Vbeta and 13 Jbeta primers. Sequencing used immunoSEQ multiplex PCR; TCRdb keeps in-frame clones, though not all of them. Of around 50,000 clones detected, 72% appear once; the ten largest clones hold 5.5% to 7%. The sequencing sample was made of PBMCs. The receptors here all came from a man younger than 45 in good health and CMV-seronegative.

J is TRBJ2-7 and V is TRBV7-9; 8 bases fit TRBD1. Per the germline V gene, CDR1 is SEHNR and CDR2 is FQNEAQ (reference sequence). CDR3 length: 15 amino acids. With V trimmed by 1 base and J by 5 bases, 7 bases remained unmatched. The CDR3 reads CASSLVIGQGDEQYF. For the CDR3, the DNA is TGTGCCAGCAGCTTAGTAATCGGACAGGGAGACGAGCAGTACTTC. The entire variable domain, with the rest obtained from reference TRBV7-9 and TRBJ2-7, is as follows: DTGVSQNPRHKITKRGQNVTFRCDPISEHNRLYWYRQTLGQGPEFLTYFQNEAQLEKSRLLSDRFSAERPKGSFSTLEIQRTEQGDSAMYLCASSLVIGQGDEQYFGPGTRLTVT.

This clone appeared a few times. The gene calls are TRBV4-2 and TRBJ2-3, with 11 bases matching TRBD2. This CDR3 has 17 amino acids. V was pared by 3 bases and J by 5 bases, with 10 bases of the junction left unmatched. Germline CDR1 is LGHNA and CDR2 is YNFKEQ. This CDR3 reads CASSQQPLAGVVDTQYF. The CDR3 nucleotides are TGTGCCAGCAGCCAGCAACCACTAGCGGGAGTGGTAGATACGCAGTATTTT.

The rearrangement links TRBV27 to TRBJ2-3; TRBD2 agrees at 14 bases. From germline, CDR1 is MNHEY and CDR2 SMNVEV (reference sequence). This CDR3 comprises 19 residues. With 3 bases clipped from V and 4 bases from J, the junction kept 12 bases outside the gene matches. The chain's CDR3 is CASSLFGGTSGGGADTQYF. DNA of the CDR3: TGTGCCAGCAGTTTGTTCGGAGGGACTAGCGGGGGTGGAGCAGATACGCAGTATTTT.

The chain uses TRBV6-1 and TRBJ2-7; a possible D gene is TRBD1 (5 bases). This CDR3 contains 14 residues. CDR1 MNHNS and CDR2 SASEGT come from the germline V gene. With 3 bases removed from V and 6 bases from J, the gap between germline ends came to 15 bases. CDR3 DNA: TGTGCCAGCAGTGAGGCAGGGTGGGCTGCCGAGCAGTACTTC. It encodes CASSEAGWAAEQYF.

This chain connects TRBV6-1 to TRBJ1-5, with D tentatively TRBD1 (5 bases). The CDR3 is made up of 14 amino acids. Trimming left V 4 bases short and J 7 bases short, with 14 bases between. The germline CDR1 and CDR2 sequences are MNHNS and SASEGT. The CDR3 bases are TGTGCCAGCAGTGGGTGGTTACCAGGGCAGCCCCAGCATTTT. Translating it yields CASSGWLPGQPQHF.

As DNA, the CDR3 is TGCGCCAGCAGCTTGGACTCGGGGTGGCACGAAAAACTGTTTTTT. This codes for CASSLDSGWHEKLFF. The genes are TRBV5-1 and TRBJ1-4; D is ambiguous. Germline CDR1 is SGHRS and CDR2 is YFSETQ. Trimming shortened V by 0 bases and J by 8 bases, and 14 bases separated the two germline ends. The CDR3 has 15 amino acids.

The V and J genes are TRBV30 and TRBJ1-1; 10 positions match TRBD1. The CDR3 has 13 amino acids. V lost 4 bases to trimming and J lost 5 bases; unmatched junction nucleotides: 4. Germline assignment: CDR1 GTSNPN and CDR2 SVGIG (reference sequence). CDR3 DNA sequence: TGTGCCTGGAACCGGGACAGGGGAACTGAAGCTTTCTTT. Protein: CAWNRDRGTEAFF.

V gene TRBV4-1 combines with J gene TRBJ2-2; 11 positions match TRBD2. Germline CDR1 reads MGHRA; CDR2 reads YSYEKL. The CDR3 runs to 18 residues. J was trimmed by 3 bases and V by 8 bases; bases with no gene match: 14. The CDR3 loop reads CASPHQLAGAPYTGELFF. CDR3 coding DNA: TGCGCCAGCCCCCACCAACTAGCGGGAGCGCCGTACACCGGGGAGCTGTTTTTT.